A selection of T cell receptor beta chains follows, all from one sample in a study of cytomegalovirus exposure and HLA in healthy donors. The protocol was immunoSEQ multiplex PCR, while the TCRdb copy is restricted to in-frame clones and leaves out a portion. Seen here are some 220,000 clones, around 88% observed once, and the top ten hold over 0.95%. The material sequenced was PBMCs. The source is a young woman in good health and CMV-seronegative. Both conserved end residues are part of each CDR3. A row's size may be missing; if present it is once, few, many or a size class.

v_call: TRBV19
clone_size: NA
j_call: TRBJ1-1
cdr3_aa: CASVWRLNTEAFF

v_call: TRBV5-1
clone_size: NA
j_call: TRBJ2-3
cdr3_aa: CASSLWGGSTDTQYF

v_call: TRBV27
clone_size: NA
j_call: TRBJ2-3
cdr3_aa: CASSLSIGPATGTQYF

v_call: TRBV7-9
clone_size: NA
j_call: TRBJ1-1
cdr3_aa: CASSETGNTEAFF

v_call: TRBV5-6
clone_size: few
j_call: TRBJ1-1
cdr3_aa: CASSLGWGGNTEAFF

v_call: TRBV9
clone_size: NA
j_call: TRBJ1-4
cdr3_aa: CASSVGRGGGKLFF

v_call: TRBV6-5
clone_size: once
j_call: TRBJ2-3
cdr3_aa: CASIGQTSNTDTQYF

v_call: TRBV7-6
clone_size: NA
j_call: TRBJ2-3
cdr3_aa: CASRRTDSTDTQYF

v_call: TRBV7-9
clone_size: NA
j_call: TRBJ2-1
cdr3_aa: CASSLSGGRGQFF

v_call: TRBV25-1
clone_size: NA
j_call: TRBJ1-5
cdr3_aa: CASSGPTGGTRQPQHF

v_call: TRBV7-2
clone_size: NA
j_call: TRBJ1-2
cdr3_aa: CASSFMAGTPGPDGYTF

v_call: TRBV5-1
clone_size: NA
j_call: TRBJ2-7
cdr3_aa: CASSSYKGANLYEQYF

v_call: TRBV7-2
clone_size: NA
j_call: TRBJ1-1
cdr3_aa: CASSTDRAGAFF

v_call: TRBV6-1
clone_size: NA
j_call: TRBJ1-1
cdr3_aa: CASSGGPYMNTEAFF

v_call: TRBV30
clone_size: once
j_call: TRBJ2-7
cdr3_aa: CAWNHPRTRNEQYF

v_call: TRBV5-1
clone_size: NA
j_call: TRBJ1-4
cdr3_aa: CASSLMGQGREKLFF

v_call: TRBV9
clone_size: NA
j_call: TRBJ2-7
cdr3_aa: CASSEGLAPYEQYF

v_call: TRBV11-3
clone_size: few
j_call: TRBJ2-2
cdr3_aa: CASRLTGELFF

v_call: TRBV6-1
clone_size: once
j_call: TRBJ2-1
cdr3_aa: CASSIREGPYNEQFF

v_call: TRBV7-2
clone_size: NA
j_call: TRBJ2-3
cdr3_aa: CASSLEAGQTDTQYF

v_call: TRBV7-9
clone_size: NA
j_call: TRBJ1-4
cdr3_aa: CASSFPQGTPNEKLFF

v_call: TRBV30
clone_size: NA
j_call: TRBJ1-1
cdr3_aa: CAWSVMAGSATEAFF

v_call: TRBV29-1
clone_size: NA
j_call: TRBJ1-5
cdr3_aa: CSVGTGGEGNQPQHF

v_call: TRBV7-8
clone_size: NA
j_call: TRBJ2-1
cdr3_aa: CASSLAGGPTDNEQFF

v_call: TRBV27
clone_size: NA
j_call: TRBJ2-1
cdr3_aa: CASSFSVSGRNEQFF

v_call: TRBV7-9
clone_size: NA
j_call: TRBJ1-5
cdr3_aa: CASSLNQNQPQHF

v_call: TRBV6-5
clone_size: NA
j_call: TRBJ2-1
cdr3_aa: CASSYSFGTGGNEQFF

v_call: TRBV6-1
clone_size: NA
j_call: TRBJ2-7
cdr3_aa: CASSDRDREQYF

v_call: TRBV13
clone_size: NA
j_call: TRBJ2-3
cdr3_aa: CASSSAADTQYF

v_call: TRBV27
clone_size: NA
j_call: TRBJ2-7
cdr3_aa: CASSFSQGYEQYF

v_call: TRBV11-3
clone_size: NA
j_call: TRBJ2-7
cdr3_aa: CASSEFDRPDEQYF

v_call: TRBV4-3
clone_size: NA
j_call: TRBJ2-1
cdr3_aa: CASSQDRDRYGDEQFF

v_call: TRBV7-9
clone_size: NA
j_call: TRBJ2-2
cdr3_aa: CASSGRGYPGELFF

v_call: TRBV4-1
clone_size: few
j_call: TRBJ2-1
cdr3_aa: CASSQVSGGHPGFF

v_call: TRBV19
clone_size: few
j_call: TRBJ2-1
cdr3_aa: CASSARDRGTHNEQFF

v_call: TRBV6-1
clone_size: NA
j_call: TRBJ2-3
cdr3_aa: CASSGKTGSADTQYF

v_call: TRBV5-6
clone_size: once
j_call: TRBJ1-2
cdr3_aa: CASSMRFSGNYGYTF

v_call: TRBV27
clone_size: NA
j_call: TRBJ1-5
cdr3_aa: CASSLFGGGNQPQHF

v_call: TRBV5-4
clone_size: NA
j_call: TRBJ2-3
cdr3_aa: CASSLAAGHDTQYF

v_call: TRBV5-8
clone_size: few
j_call: TRBJ1-5
cdr3_aa: CASSTESGTGKRSNQPQHF

v_call: TRBV5-1
clone_size: NA
j_call: TRBJ2-7
cdr3_aa: CASSSMTAYEQYF

v_call: TRBV4-3
clone_size: NA
j_call: TRBJ2-1
cdr3_aa: CASSQVRGGRFNEQFF

v_call: TRBV2
clone_size: NA
j_call: TRBJ2-7
cdr3_aa: CAIKTGAVHPPYEQYF

v_call: TRBV30
clone_size: NA
j_call: TRBJ2-1
cdr3_aa: CAWSRLAFEQFF

v_call: TRBV7-8
clone_size: once
j_call: TRBJ1-1
cdr3_aa: CASSWALGPLLNTEAFF

v_call: TRBV27
clone_size: NA
j_call: TRBJ1-2
cdr3_aa: CASSFGGASYGYTF

v_call: TRBV6-5
clone_size: NA
j_call: TRBJ2-1
cdr3_aa: CASRLLASSYNEQFF

v_call: TRBV13
clone_size: NA
j_call: TRBJ2-1
cdr3_aa: CASSLGRLAGGIEQFF

v_call: TRBV4-3
clone_size: NA
j_call: TRBJ1-4
cdr3_aa: CASSQGDRSNEKLFF

v_call: TRBV28
clone_size: NA
j_call: TRBJ1-1
cdr3_aa: CASSPRTGGRNTEAFF

v_call: TRBV2
clone_size: NA
j_call: TRBJ1-5
cdr3_aa: CASSEESGGRFGNQPQHF

v_call: TRBV2
clone_size: NA
j_call: TRBJ1-6
cdr3_aa: CASSTMRDRGNSPLHF

v_call: TRBV5-1
clone_size: NA
j_call: TRBJ2-1
cdr3_aa: CASSSGLAGLDEQFF